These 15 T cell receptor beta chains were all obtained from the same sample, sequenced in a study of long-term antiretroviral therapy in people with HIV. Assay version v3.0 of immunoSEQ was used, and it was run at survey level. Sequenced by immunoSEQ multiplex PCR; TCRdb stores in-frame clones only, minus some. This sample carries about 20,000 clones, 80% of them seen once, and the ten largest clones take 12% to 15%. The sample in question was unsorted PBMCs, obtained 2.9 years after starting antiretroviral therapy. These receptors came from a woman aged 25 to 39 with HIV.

CDR3 DNA sequence: TGTGCCAGCAGCGGACTGGGGGCAGGGGGAGGGTACGAGCAGTACTTC. This codes for CASSGLGAGGGYEQYF. The chain has TRBV25-1 and TRBJ2-7; D assignment may be TRBD1 or TRBD2 (7 bases each). The germline V gene encodes CDR1 MGHDK and CDR2 SYGVNS. Deletions cut 6 bases from V and 4 bases from J, with 22 bases between. The CDR3 has 16 amino acids.

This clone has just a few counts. CDR3: CATFAGQNTEAFF. The CDR3 coding sequence is TGTGCCACCTTTGCGGGACAGAACACTGAAGCTTTCTTT. This sequence joins TRBV19 and TRBJ1-1; TRBD1 is a possible D gene (6 bases). CDR1 is LNHDA, CDR2 SQIVND, per germline (reference sequence). The V gene lost 10 bases and the J gene lost 1 base, with 13 bases spanning the gap. This CDR3 spans 13 amino acids.

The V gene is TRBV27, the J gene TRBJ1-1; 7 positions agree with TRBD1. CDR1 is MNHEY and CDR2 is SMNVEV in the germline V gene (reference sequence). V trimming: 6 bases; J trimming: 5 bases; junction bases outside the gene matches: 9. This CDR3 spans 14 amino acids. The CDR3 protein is CASRFLQGGTEAFF. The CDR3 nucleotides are TGTGCCAGCAGATTCCTCCAGGGGGGGACTGAAGCTTTCTTT.

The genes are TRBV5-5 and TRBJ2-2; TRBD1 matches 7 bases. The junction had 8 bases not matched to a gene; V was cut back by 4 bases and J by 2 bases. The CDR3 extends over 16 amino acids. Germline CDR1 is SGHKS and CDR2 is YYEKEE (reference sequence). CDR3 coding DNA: TGTGCCAGCAGCCCCCTGGGACAGTCAAACACCGGGGAGCTGTTTTTT. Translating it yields CASSPLGQSNTGELFF.

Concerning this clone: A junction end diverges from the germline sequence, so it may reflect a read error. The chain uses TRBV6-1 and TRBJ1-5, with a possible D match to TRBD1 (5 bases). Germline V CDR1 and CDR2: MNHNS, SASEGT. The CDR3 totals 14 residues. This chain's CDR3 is CSIRQLGANQPQHF. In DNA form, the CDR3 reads TGCTCCATCCGACAGTTAGGGGCCAATCAGCCCCAGCATTTT.

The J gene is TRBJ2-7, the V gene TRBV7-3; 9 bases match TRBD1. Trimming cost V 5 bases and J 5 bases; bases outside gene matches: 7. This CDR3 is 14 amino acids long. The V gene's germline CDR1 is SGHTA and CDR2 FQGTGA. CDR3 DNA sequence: TGTGCCAGCAGCCCTCGTGGGGACAGGGACGAGCAGTACTTC. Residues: CASSPRGDRDEQYF.

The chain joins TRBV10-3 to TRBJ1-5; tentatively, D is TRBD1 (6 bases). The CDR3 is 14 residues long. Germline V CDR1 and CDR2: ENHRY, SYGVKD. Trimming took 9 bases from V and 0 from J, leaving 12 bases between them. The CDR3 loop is CAMRGTDSNQPQHF. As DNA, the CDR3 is TGTGCCATGAGGGGGACGGATAGCAATCAGCCCCAGCATTTT.

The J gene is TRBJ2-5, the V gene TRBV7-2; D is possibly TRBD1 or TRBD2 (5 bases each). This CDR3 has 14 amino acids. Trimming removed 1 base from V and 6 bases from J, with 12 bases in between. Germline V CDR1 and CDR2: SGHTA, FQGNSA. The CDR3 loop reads CASSLEPGQKTQYF. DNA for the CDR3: TGTGCCAGCAGCTTAGAACCGGGGCAGAAGACCCAGTACTTC.

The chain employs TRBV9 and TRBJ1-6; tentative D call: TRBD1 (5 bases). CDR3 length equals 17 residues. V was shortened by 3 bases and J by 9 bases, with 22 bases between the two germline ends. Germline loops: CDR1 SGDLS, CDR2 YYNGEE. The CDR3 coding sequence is TGTGCCAGCAGCGCGATATTATTTGGGGGAATCCCTTCACCCCTCCACTTT. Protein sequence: CASSAILFGGIPSPLHF.

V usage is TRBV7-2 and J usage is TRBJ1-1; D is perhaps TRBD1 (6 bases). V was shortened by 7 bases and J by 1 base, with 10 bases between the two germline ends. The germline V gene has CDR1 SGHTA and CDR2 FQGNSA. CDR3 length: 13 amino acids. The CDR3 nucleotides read TGTGCCAGCAACGGACAGCCGAACACTGAAGCTTTCTTT. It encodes CASNGQPNTEAFF.

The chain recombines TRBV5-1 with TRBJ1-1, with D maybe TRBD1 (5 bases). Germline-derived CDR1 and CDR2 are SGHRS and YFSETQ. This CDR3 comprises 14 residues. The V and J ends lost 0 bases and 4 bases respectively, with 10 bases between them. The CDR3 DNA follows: TGCGCCAGCAGCTTGGAGGGGTTGGGCACTGAAGCTTTCTTT. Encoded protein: CASSLEGLGTEAFF.

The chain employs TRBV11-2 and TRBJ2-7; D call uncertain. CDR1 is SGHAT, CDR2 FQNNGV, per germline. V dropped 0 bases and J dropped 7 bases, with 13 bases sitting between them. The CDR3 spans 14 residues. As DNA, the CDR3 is TGTGCCAGCAGCTTAGAAGGTGTGTCGTGGGAGCAGTACTTC. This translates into CASSLEGVSWEQYF.

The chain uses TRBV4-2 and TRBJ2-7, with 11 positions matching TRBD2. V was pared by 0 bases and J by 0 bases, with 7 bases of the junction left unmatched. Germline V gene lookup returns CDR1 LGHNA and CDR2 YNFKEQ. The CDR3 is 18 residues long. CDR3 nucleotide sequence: TGTGCCAGCAGCCAAGAGACCTCTAGCGGGGGGATCTCCTACGAGCAGTACTTC. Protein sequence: CASSQETSSGGISYEQYF.

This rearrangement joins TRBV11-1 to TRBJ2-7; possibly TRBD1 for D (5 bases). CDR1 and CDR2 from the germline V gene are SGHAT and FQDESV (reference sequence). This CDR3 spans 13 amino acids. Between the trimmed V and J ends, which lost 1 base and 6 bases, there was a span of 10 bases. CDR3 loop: CASSLGQGAEQYV. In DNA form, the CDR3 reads TGTGCCAGCAGCTTAGGGCAGGGCGCCGAGCAGTACGTC.

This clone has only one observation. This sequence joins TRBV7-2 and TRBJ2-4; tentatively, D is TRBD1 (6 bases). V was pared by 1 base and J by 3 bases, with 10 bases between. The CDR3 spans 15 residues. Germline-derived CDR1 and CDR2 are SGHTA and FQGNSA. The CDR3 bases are TGTGCCAGCAGCTTAGGGCAGGGGAGCAAAAACATTCAGTACTTC. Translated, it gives CASSLGQGSKNIQYF. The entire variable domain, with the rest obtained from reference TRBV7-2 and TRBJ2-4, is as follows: GAGVSQSPSNKVTEKGKDVELRCDPISGHTALYWYRQSLGQGLEFLIYFQGNSAPDKSGLPSDRFSAERTGGSVSTLTIQRTQQEDSAVYLCASSLGQGSKNIQYFGAGTRLSVL.